This is a list of T cell receptor beta chains from one sample in a study of T cell responses to AZD1222 COVID-19 vaccine. The table came from immunoSEQ multiplex PCR; TCRdb's copy has only in-frame clones and leaves some out. Of some 100,000 clones listed, over 75% are singletons. Source: peripheral blood, taken on day 0 of AZD1222 vaccination. These receptor sequences come from an adult in good health. Each CDR3 is given with its conserved first and last residue. D genes are given only for firm matches. Some rows mark clone size as missing; the rest say once, few, many or name a class of expanded clone.

V	J	D	size	DNA	CDR3
TRBV2	TRBJ2-3	.	.	TGTGCCAGCAGTGGTCTCCAGACGCAGTATTTT	CASSGLQTQYF
TRBV6-5	TRBJ1-1	.	.	TGTGCCAGCAGTTACTCCGGAGGCCTGAACACTGAAGCTTTCTTT	CASSYSGGLNTEAFF
TRBV29-1	TRBJ1-1	.	.	TGCAGCGTGTATCTCAGTAGGGAAGCTTTCTTT	CSVYLSREAFF
TRBV18	TRBJ2-2	.	.	TGTGCCAGCTCACAGGGACGGGGGAACACCGGGGAGCTGTTTTTT	CASSQGRGNTGELFF
TRBV6-5	TRBJ2-7	.	.	TGTGCCAGCAGTTACTCGAGGACTTCCTACGAGCAGTACTTC	CASSYSRTSYEQYF
TRBV10-3	TRBJ1-1	.	.	TGTGCCATCAGTGAGTCGGGGGGGCAAGCTTTCTTT	CAISESGGQAFF
TRBV19	TRBJ1-2	.	once	TGTGCCAGTAGTAACTATGGGTATGGCTACACCTTC	CASSNYGYGYTF
TRBV5-1	TRBJ2-3	.	.	TGCGCCAGCAGCCGGGGGCCTACTAGCACAGATACGCAGTATTTT	CASSRGPTSTDTQYF
TRBV24-1	TRBJ1-2	.	.	TGTGCCACCAGTGAGCCCCAAAACAGGGCCTCTAGCCGGTCGGGCTATGGCTACACCTTC	CATSEPQNRASSRSGYGYTF
TRBV5-6	TRBJ2-1	.	.	TGTGCCAGCAGGCGGGGCCCGGAGAGCTCCTACAATGAGCAGTTCTTC	CASRRGPESSYNEQFF
TRBV12-3/TRBV12-4	TRBJ2-1	.	.	TGTGCCAGCAGGCCCCTCGGCCCCGGAGAGTTCTTC	CASRPLGPGEFF
TRBV28	TRBJ1-2	.	.	TGTGCCAGCAGTTGGGGACCTGGAGGCTACACCTTC	CASSWGPGGYTF